The clone carrying this T cell receptor (beta chain) was seen a handful of times. V lost 8 bases, J lost 4 bases, and 9 bases lay in between. This CDR3 is 12 amino acids long. Germline lookup yields CDR1 SGHAT and CDR2 FQNNGV. The data are from a study of metastatic and nonmetastatic thyroid tumors. Looking at the study overall: Repertoires of blood and of tissue (tumor or nodule) from malignant and benign thyroid patients were compared.

TCRdb reanalyzed the PCR reads via MiXCR. This table holds about 19,000 clones, roughly 22% found once. No patient had received any treatment before thyroid surgery. This rearrangement joins TRBV11-2 to TRBJ2-1; D ambiguous. The sample was tumor tissue. This receptor was identified in a male donor with papillary thyroid cancer or a benign thyroid nodule (not recorded which). Some clones in this sample may be carry-over from other donors' samples. The CDR3 reads CASCHGYNEQFF. The CDR3 DNA reads TGTGCCAGCTGTCATGGTTACAATGAGCAGTTCTTC.